The 22 T cell receptor beta chains below all came from one sample that was sequenced in a study of blood T cell repertoires in COVID-19. Sequencing used immunoSEQ multiplex PCR; TCRdb keeps in-frame clones, though not all of them. The profile shows around 260,000 clones, nearly 90% of them singletons. The specimen sequenced was peripheral blood. The receptors here all came from a human donor in a cohort sampled during active COVID-19.

V usage is TRBV7-9 and J usage is TRBJ2-1; 8 bases fit TRBD2. With V trimmed by 5 bases and J by 10 bases, 10 bases remained unmatched. Looked up from germline, CDR1 is SEHNR and CDR2 is FQNEAQ (reference sequence). CDR3 length: 14 residues. CDR3 region: CASSSGGLSDEQFF. The CDR3 bases are TGTGCCAGCAGCAGCGGGGGTCTTTCTGACGAGCAGTTCTTC. The entire variable domain, with the rest obtained from reference TRBV7-9 and TRBJ2-1, is as follows: DTGVSQNPRHKITKRGQNVTFRCDPISEHNRLYWYRQTLGQGPEFLTYFQNEAQLEKSRLLSDRFSAERPKGSFSTLEIQRTEQGDSAMYLCASSSGGLSDEQFFGPGTRLTVL.

For this clone: The sample holds other DNA sequences that translate to the same CDR3. The DNA of the CDR3 is TGTGCCAGCAGAAACAGGGGGAACTATGGCTACACCTTC. It specifies CASRNRGNYGYTF. The gene calls are TRBV6-5 and TRBJ1-2, with 8 bases lining up with TRBD1. Unmatched junction bases numbered 2, after V lost 6 bases and J lost 2 bases. CDR1 and CDR2 from the germline V gene are MNHEY and SVGAGI. This CDR3 is 13 amino acids long.

The gene calls are TRBV3-1 (or the pseudogene TRBV3-2) and TRBJ1-2; 8 bases fit TRBD1. Germline-derived CDR1 and CDR2 are LGHDT and YNNKEL (reference sequence). This CDR3 comprises 14 residues. Losses at the gene ends were 1 base for V and 4 bases for J; bases not matched to a gene: 2. CDR3 residues: CASSQGQGSYGYTF. The CDR3 bases are TGTGCCAGCAGCCAAGGACAGGGGAGCTATGGCTACACCTTC.

The J gene is TRBJ2-7, the V gene TRBV4-2, with 7 bases aligning to TRBD2. Germline CDR1 reads LGHNA; CDR2 reads YNFKEQ. The CDR3 has 14 residues. The V and J ends lost 1 base and 3 bases, in that order; junction bases with no gene match: 3. The DNA of the CDR3 is TGTGCCAGCAGCCAAGGGGCTAGCGGCTACGAGCAGTACTTC. Translation gives CASSQGASGYEQYF.

This clone is a singleton in its sample. The rearrangement uses TRBV19 and TRBJ1-6, with D unresolved. Per the germline V gene, CDR1 is LNHDA and CDR2 is SQIVND (reference sequence). Trimming pared 6 bases from V and 8 bases from J, leaving 11 bases between. CDR3 length equals 13 residues. This CDR3 is CASRDLKYSPLHF. DNA for the CDR3: TGTGCCAGTAGAGACTTAAAGTATTCACCCCTCCACTTT.

The V call is TRBV7-8, the J call TRBJ2-7; 11 bases line up with TRBD2. The germline gives CDR1 SGHVS, CDR2 FQNEAQ. V lost 0 bases, J lost 4 bases, and 8 bases stayed unmatched. This CDR3 region has 17 residues. The CDR3 DNA is TGTGCCAGCAGCTTAGCCCCTCCGGGACTAGCGGAATACGAGCAGTACTTC. This sequence encodes CASSLAPPGLAEYEQYF. Using reference TRBV7-8 and TRBJ2-7 for the parts outside the CDR3, the full variable domain is GAGVSQSPRYKVAKRGQDVALRCDPISGHVSLFWYQQALGQGPEFLTYFQNEAQLDKSGLPSDRFFAERPEGSVSTLKIQRTQQEDSAVYLCASSLAPPGLAEYEQYFGPGTRLTVT.

The V call is TRBV4-1, the J call TRBJ1-6, with D possibly matching TRBD1 (6 bases). Germline loops: CDR1 MGHRA, CDR2 YSYEKL. The CDR3 sequence is 17 residues long. The V gene lost 0 bases and the J gene lost 0 bases, with 9 bases spanning the gap. In DNA form, the CDR3 reads TGCGCCAGCAGCCAAGATCAGGGGTTCTCCTATAATTCACCCCTCCACTTT. It codes for CASSQDQGFSYNSPLHF.

The genes are TRBV11-3 and TRBJ2-1; D possibly corresponds to TRBD2 (6 bases). CDR3 size: 15 residues. Trimming shortened V by 5 bases and J by 6 bases, and 17 bases separated the two germline ends. Germline CDR1 reads SGHNT; CDR2 reads YENEEA. The CDR3 is CASSPGGKRGNEQFF. The CDR3 DNA reads as TGTGCCAGCAGCCCCGGCGGGAAACGGGGCAATGAGCAGTTCTTC.

The chain is built from TRBV19 and TRBJ2-5; D unresolved. Germline V gene data show CDR1 as LNHDA and CDR2 as SQIVND (reference sequence). V dropped 5 bases and J dropped 5 bases, with 9 bases sitting between them. The CDR3 is made up of 12 amino acids. CDR3 DNA: TGTGCCAGTAGTTTGCGGTGGGAGACCCAGTACTTC. As protein: CASSLRWETQYF.

The CDR3 reads CARCRYSNQPQHF. CDR3 DNA sequence: TGCGCCAGGTGCAGGTATAGCAATCAGCCCCAGCATTTT. This chain uses TRBV4-1 with TRBJ1-5; D is undetermined. The CDR3 consists of 13 residues. V was pared by 9 bases and J by 0 bases, with 9 bases between. Germline CDR1 is MGHRA and CDR2 is YSYEKL.

V usage is TRBV27 and J usage is TRBJ2-7; D is unclear. The germline V gene has CDR1 MNHEY and CDR2 SMNVEV (reference sequence). Trimming cost V 5 bases and J 5 bases, with 10 bases left between them. The CDR3 covers 12 residues. The CDR3 nucleotides read TGTGCCAGCAGTAGCCTTTCCAACGAGCAGTACTTC. Translating gives CASSSLSNEQYF.

The chain links TRBV7-3 to TRBJ2-7; the match to TRBD2 covers 7 bases. The CDR3 runs 14 residues. J gave up 0 bases and V 6 bases, and 5 bases lay outside the gene matches. CDR1 and CDR2 from the germline V gene are SGHTA and FQGTGA. CDR3: CASSQGGSSYEQYF. The CDR3 region has the DNA TGTGCCAGCAGTCAGGGCGGGAGCTCCTACGAGCAGTACTTC.

V and J are TRBV19 and TRBJ2-7; 10 bases are a match to TRBD1. CDR1 is LNHDA and CDR2 is SQIVND in the germline V gene (reference sequence). With 6 bases clipped from V and 1 base from J, the junction kept 3 bases outside the gene matches. The CDR3 runs to 14 residues. The CDR3 sequence: CASRRDRGSYEQYF. The CDR3 DNA sequence: TGTGCCAGTAGACGGGACAGGGGATCCTACGAGCAGTACTTC. Filled out from reference TRBV19 and TRBJ2-7, the complete variable domain reads DGGITQSPKYLFRKEGQNVTLSCEQNLNHDAMYWYRQDPGQGLRLIYYSQIVNDFQKGDIAEGYSVSREKKESFPLTVTSAQKNPTAFYLCASRRDRGSYEQYFGPGTRLTVT.

The V gene is TRBV4-2, the J gene TRBJ1-2, with 12 bases matching TRBD1. The CDR3 is 17 residues long. Germline values: CDR1 LGHNA, CDR2 YNFKEQ. Trimming cost V 3 bases and J 2 bases; bases outside gene matches: 7. The CDR3 reads CASSHGDRGLLNYGYTF. DNA for the CDR3: TGTGCCAGCAGCCATGGGGACAGGGGGCTACTAAACTATGGCTACACCTTC.

The chain combines TRBV6-5 with TRBJ1-1; no reliable D call. Germline V gene lookup returns CDR1 MNHEY and CDR2 SVGAGI. V gave up 0 bases and J gave up 0 bases, with 5 bases separating them. The CDR3 length is 14 residues. CDR3 DNA: TGTGCCAGCAGTTACTCCCCCTTGAACACTGAAGCTTTCTTT. Protein product: CASSYSPLNTEAFF.

The rearrangement uses TRBV4-3 and TRBJ2-3; 10 bases match TRBD2. V shed 1 base and J 4 bases; nucleotides not matched to a gene: 8. Germline V gene sequence: CDR1 LGHNA, CDR2 YSLEER. The CDR3 length is 17 residues. DNA of the CDR3: TGCGCCAGCAGCCAAGGCCCAGCGGGGGGGCCCCCAGATACGCAGTATTTT. Protein product: CASSQGPAGGPPDTQYF.

The gene calls are TRBV29-1 and TRBJ1-2, with no clear D. The CDR3 spans 14 residues. Germline V gene sequence: CDR1 SQVTM, CDR2 ANQGSEA. The V gene lost 0 bases and the J gene lost 5 bases, with 13 bases spanning the gap. CDR3 sequence reads: CSVEDPGLKYGYTF. The DNA of the CDR3 is TGCAGCGTTGAAGATCCCGGGTTAAAGTATGGCTACACCTTC.

This clone was observed a single time. This chain uses TRBV5-4 with TRBJ2-3, with D hard to call. This CDR3 has 13 amino acids. V shed 3 bases and J shed 0 bases, with 5 bases lying between them. Germline CDR1 reads SGHNT; CDR2 reads YYREEE (reference sequence). In DNA form, the CDR3 reads TGTGCCAGCAGCTGGGCGAGCACAGATACGCAGTATTTT. Protein: CASSWASTDTQYF.

Points on this clone: A read error may account for a junction end that differs from germline. The chain combines TRBV15 with TRBJ2-6; D gene uncertain. CDR3 length equals 16 residues. The germline V gene encodes CDR1 LNHNV and CDR2 YYDKDF (reference sequence). In DNA, the CDR3 is TGTGCCACCAGCCCCTCGGTCCTCTCTTGGGCCAACGTCCTGACTTTC. Translating gives CATSPSVLSWANVLTF.

The chain employs TRBV27 and TRBJ1-2, with D perhaps TRBD1 (6 bases). The CDR3 has 13 amino acids. The ends were cut back, 3 bases at V and 4 bases at J, with 9 bases in the middle. CDR1 MNHEY and CDR2 SMNVEV come from the germline V gene (reference sequence). The CDR3 DNA sequence: TGTGCCAGCAGTTTCAGGGGTTCCTATGGCTACACCTTC. It codes for CASSFRGSYGYTF.

The rearrangement links TRBV6-6 to TRBJ1-3; D gene unclear. The CDR3 covers 15 residues. CDR1 and CDR2 (germline): MNHNY, SVGAGI (reference sequence). Trimming shortened V by 7 bases and J by 0 bases, and 13 bases separated the two germline ends. CDR3 coding DNA: TGTGCCAGCACCCACACTATAAACTCTGGAAACACCATATATTTT. It encodes CASTHTINSGNTIYF.

The chain joins TRBV6-2 or TRBV6-3 to TRBJ1-2; no firm D call. CDR1 is MNHEY and CDR2 is SVGEGT in the germline V gene. V was clipped by 3 bases and J by 0 bases, with 26 bases between them. This CDR3 has 20 amino acids. The CDR3 sequence: CASSYLRFGERSEANYGYTF. The CDR3 DNA reads TGTGCCAGCAGTTATTTAAGATTTGGGGAGAGATCCGAAGCTAACTATGGCTACACCTTC.